These 30 T cell receptor beta chains were all obtained from the same sample, sequenced in a study of preoperative IRX-2 immunotherapy in early breast cancer. Libraries were prepared by immunoSEQ multiplex PCR; TCRdb keeps only in-frame clonotypes and omits some of them. The repertoire includes 35,000 to 45,000 clones, around four fifths of them detected once, and approximately 1.5% sits in the top ten. The treatment: preoperative locoregional IRX-2 cytokine immunotherapy. Material: lymph node tissue, obtained after IRX-2 immunotherapy. The receptors come from a human donor with breast cancer.

The rearrangement uses TRBV5-1 and TRBJ2-1; tentative D call: TRBD2 (5 bases). Looked up from germline, CDR1 is SGHRS and CDR2 is YFSETQ. The CDR3 sequence is 16 residues long. Trimming shortened V by 0 bases and J by 2 bases, and 12 bases separated the two germline ends. The CDR3 DNA reads TGCGCCAGCAGCTTGGTATCCGGGGTCCCCTACAATGAGCAGTTCTTC. The encoded protein is CASSLVSGVPYNEQFF.

This clone was observed once. The CDR3 loop reads CASTFLWDYGYTF. CDR3 nucleotides: TGTGCCAGCACCTTCCTGTGGGACTATGGCTACACCTTC. The chain uses TRBV6-8 and TRBJ1-2; D gene unclear. The CDR3 totals 13 residues. Trimming took off 7 bases at V and 3 bases at J, with 12 bases between the two ends. Germline loops: CDR1 MNHGY, CDR2 SAAAGT.

The CDR3 nucleotides are TGTGCCAGCAGCTTTGGGAGGGGTTCGGGGGCCAACGTCCTGACTTTC. This translates into CASSFGRGSGANVLTF. V and J are TRBV6-8 and TRBJ2-6; 7 bases align to TRBD2. Germline trimming cut 6 bases from V and 4 bases from J; bases unmatched to any gene: 9. This CDR3 is 16 amino acids long. Germline V lookup: CDR1 MNHGY, CDR2 SAAAGT.

This rearrangement joins TRBV11-3 to TRBJ2-3, with TRBD2 matching 14 bases. J gave up 5 bases and V 4 bases, and 8 bases lay outside the gene matches. The CDR3 length is 17 residues. Germline V gene sequence: CDR1 SGHNT, CDR2 YENEEA. CDR3 sequence: CASSSPGLAGGRDTQYF. CDR3 bases: TGTGCCAGCAGCTCCCCAGGACTAGCGGGGGGAAGAGATACGCAGTATTTT.

V usage is TRBV9 and J usage is TRBJ2-7, with D perhaps matching TRBD1 (6 bases). The V gene lost 3 bases and the J gene lost 10 bases, with 14 bases spanning the gap. CDR1 and CDR2 (germline): SGDLS, YYNGEE. The CDR3 extends over 12 amino acids. The CDR3 is CASSDTAGAQYF. Written as DNA, the CDR3 is TGTGCCAGCAGCGACACGGCAGGGGCCCAGTACTTC.

The chain carries TRBV19 and TRBJ1-4, with 8 bases identical to TRBD1. The trim removed 3 bases at V and 8 bases at J, leaving 2 bases unmatched. Germline V gives CDR1 LNHDA, CDR2 SQIVND (reference sequence). The CDR3 contains 13 residues. The CDR3 region is CASSIGQGEKLFF. The CDR3 bases are TGTGCCAGTAGTATCGGACAGGGAGAAAAACTGTTTTTT.

The chain couples TRBV5-1 to TRBJ1-2; no clear D. With 3 bases removed from V and 1 base from J, the gap between germline ends came to 13 bases. The CDR3 is made up of 15 amino acids. Per germline, CDR1 SGHRS and CDR2 YFSETQ. The CDR3 DNA is TGCGCCAGCAGCTCGGAGACACCTCTTAACTATGGCTACACCTTC. Its protein product is CASSSETPLNYGYTF.

As DNA, the CDR3 is TGCGCCAGCAGCCCATACCAGGACAGGGGGCCAGCTTTCTTT. As protein: CASSPYQDRGPAFF. The chain couples TRBV5-1 to TRBJ1-1; 11 positions match TRBD1. The CDR3 contains 14 residues. Germline V lookup: CDR1 SGHRS, CDR2 YFSETQ. V trimming: 4 bases; J trimming: 10 bases; junction bases outside the gene matches: 9.

This rearrangement joins TRBV5-1 to TRBJ2-7; TRBD1 matches 7 bases. J was trimmed by 4 bases and V by 2 bases; bases with no gene match: 6. The CDR3 contains 14 residues. From germline, CDR1 is SGHRS and CDR2 YFSETQ. Written as DNA, the CDR3 is TGCGCCAGCAGCTTTCAAACAGGGGAGTACGAGCAGTACTTC. It codes for CASSFQTGEYEQYF.

This clone came up once. The CDR3 protein is CASSQGTGGLTGELFF. CDR3 sequence (DNA): TGCGCCAGCAGCCAAGGGACAGGGGGACTCACCGGGGAGCTGTTTTTT. J is TRBJ2-2 and V is TRBV4-1; 10 positions match TRBD1. Per germline, CDR1 MGHRA and CDR2 YSYEKL. The CDR3 is 16 amino acids. J lost 4 bases, V lost 1 base, and 3 bases had no gene match.

The genes are TRBV28 and TRBJ2-1; a weak D match, TRBD1 (6 bases). Germline V gives CDR1 MDHEN, CDR2 SYDVKM. The CDR3 has 16 amino acids. Deletions cut 5 bases from V and 4 bases from J, with 18 bases between. The CDR3 region is CASSAKGVLGYNEQFF. The CDR3 DNA follows: TGTGCCAGCAGTGCAAAGGGGGTTCTAGGGTACAATGAGCAGTTCTTC. The entire variable domain, with the rest obtained from reference TRBV28 and TRBJ2-1, is as follows: DVKVTQSSRYLVKRTGEKVFLECVQDMDHENMFWYRQDPGLGLRLIYFSYDVKMKEKGDIPEGYSVSREKKERFSLILESASTNQTSMYLCASSAKGVLGYNEQFFGPGTRLTVL.

Turning to this clone: Relative to the germline gene, one junction end is altered; a read error may explain this. The chain combines TRBV6-8 with TRBJ1-1, with 7 bases identical to TRBD1. The CDR3 has 15 amino acids. Germline CDR1 is MNHGY and CDR2 is SAAAGT. CDR3 in DNA: TGTGCCATCAGTGGTCCCGGGACAGAGAACACTGAAGCTTTCTTT. Translating it yields CAISGPGTENTEAFF.

CDR3 region: CASTRDRDSYEQYF. CDR3 coding DNA: TGTGCCAGTACAAGGGACAGGGACTCCTACGAGCAGTACTTC. The chain couples TRBV19 to TRBJ2-7; 9 bases fit TRBD1. J was trimmed by 0 bases and V by 7 bases; bases with no gene match: 4. The CDR3 has 14 residues. CDR1 LNHDA and CDR2 SQIVND come from the germline V gene (reference sequence).

The chain is built from TRBV29-1 and TRBJ2-5; D unresolved. Germline values: CDR1 SQVTM, CDR2 ANQGSEA. CDR3 length equals 12 residues. V lost 2 bases and J 4 bases, leaving 8 bases between the germline ends. CDR3 sequence (DNA): TGCAGCGTTGAACAGGTGGGAGAGACCCAGTACTTC. Its translation: CSVEQVGETQYF.

The chain carries TRBV30 and TRBJ2-3; TRBD2 matches at 11 bases. With V trimmed by 0 bases and J by 5 bases, 16 bases remained unmatched. This CDR3 has 19 amino acids. The germline gives CDR1 GTSNPN, CDR2 SVGIG (reference sequence). The CDR3, as DNA: TGTGCCTGGAGTGTTAAGAGACTAGCGGGGCCCCTCGGATTAGATACGCAGTATTTT. It yields the protein CAWSVKRLAGPLGLDTQYF.

The V call is TRBV5-1, the J call TRBJ1-1; 7 nucleotides match TRBD1. Losses at the gene ends were 4 bases for V and 0 bases for J; bases not matched to a gene: 6. The CDR3 covers 15 residues. Germline lookup yields CDR1 SGHRS and CDR2 YFSETQ. DNA of the CDR3: TGCGCCAGCAGCGGGGGGACAGCAATGAACACTGAAGCTTTCTTT. The encoded protein is CASSGGTAMNTEAFF. Supplemented by reference TRBV5-1 and TRBJ1-1, the full variable domain reads KAGVTQTPRYLIKTRGQQVTLSCSPISGHRSVSWYQQTPGQGLQFLFEYFSETQRNKGNFPGRFSGRQFSNSRSEMNVSTLELGDSALYLCASSGGTAMNTEAFFGQGTRLTVV.

This clone was seen a few times. The gene calls are TRBV6-7 and TRBJ2-1, with 7 bases lining up with TRBD1. TRBV6-7 qualifies as an ORF whose function is uncertain. The J segment lost 11 bases and the V segment lost 7 bases, leaving 11 bases of the junction unmatched. The length of the CDR3 is 13 residues. In DNA, the CDR3 is TGTGCCAGCACGGAGACAGGGATTGGGCAGCAGTTCTTC. Translated: CASTETGIGQQFF.

CDR3 residues: CASSQGLYGYTF. DNA for the CDR3: TGTGCCAGTAGTCAGGGACTCTATGGCTACACCTTC. The V call is TRBV19, the J call TRBJ1-2; TRBD1 is a possible D gene (5 bases). Germline V gene lookup returns CDR1 LNHDA and CDR2 SQIVND (reference sequence). The V gene lost 5 bases and the J gene lost 4 bases, with 8 bases spanning the gap. CDR3 size: 12 residues.

V and J are TRBV5-1 and TRBJ1-4; D is possibly TRBD1 (6 bases). CDR1 and CDR2 (germline): SGHRS, YFSETQ. The CDR3 is 16 residues long. V lost 3 bases and J lost 5, with 17 bases in between. The CDR3 protein is CASSSRSGTSNEKLFF. CDR3 bases: TGCGCCAGCAGCTCCCGGTCAGGGACATCAAATGAAAAACTGTTTTTT.

This chain joins TRBV19 and TRBJ1-2, with D perhaps matching TRBD1 (6 bases). Per germline, CDR1 LNHDA and CDR2 SQIVND (reference sequence). This CDR3 has 16 amino acids. Deletions cut 6 bases from V and 2 bases from J, with 19 bases between. The CDR3 coding sequence is TGTGCCAGTAGCTTGGGACAAGTCCCCATCAACTATGGCTACACCTTC. Amino acid sequence: CASSLGQVPINYGYTF.

The V call is TRBV19, the J call TRBJ2-2, with D perhaps TRBD2 (5 bases). The CDR3 contains 14 residues. CDR1 LNHDA and CDR2 SQIVND come from the germline V gene (reference sequence). With 8 bases removed from V and 6 bases from J, the gap between germline ends came to 16 bases. CDR3 in DNA: TGTGCCAGTGGAGGTACGTTGGAGTCCGGGGAGCTGTTTTTT. It translates to CASGGTLESGELFF.

V gene TRBV1 combines with J gene TRBJ2-5; the table's D gene call, TRBD2, was not cross checked with the DNA. TRBV1 is recorded as a pseudogene. The CDR3 length is 15 residues. The chain's CDR3 is CASSQATSDGETQYF. The CDR3 nucleotides are TGCGCCAGCAGCCAGGCGACTAGCGACGGAGAGACCCAGTACTTC.

CDR3 in DNA: TGTGCCAGTAACTCCGGGACTAGACAGTCGGGGCAGTACTTC. Its protein is CASNSGTRQSGQYF. The chain carries TRBV19 and TRBJ2-7; TRBD2 matches 8 bases. Germline values: CDR1 LNHDA, CDR2 SQIVND (reference sequence). The CDR3 is 14 residues long. J gave up 9 bases and V 7 bases, and 14 bases lay outside the gene matches.

The chain recombines TRBV29-1 with TRBJ2-6; 7 bases map to TRBD1. Germline CDR1 and CDR2: SQVTM and ANQGSEA. The CDR3 sequence is 17 residues long. After removal of 5 bases from V and 3 bases from J, the junction contained 13 bases not matched to a gene. As DNA, the CDR3 is TGCAGCGTTTCTACAGGGGCTTCGCCGGGTGGGGCCAACGTCCTGACTTTC. This gives the protein CSVSTGASPGGANVLTF.

The V call is TRBV12-5, the J call TRBJ2-1; the match to TRBD2 covers 10 bases. J was trimmed by 7 bases and V by 0 bases; bases with no gene match: 9. The V gene's germline CDR1 is LGHNT and CDR2 FRNRAP. The CDR3 totals 17 residues. The CDR3 spells CASGLVGSGGAMNEQFF. CDR3 in DNA: TGTGCTAGTGGTTTGGTAGGGAGCGGGGGGGCCATGAATGAGCAGTTCTTC.

This clone was seen a handful of times. This chain's CDR3 is CASSPTEGGNQPQHF. CDR3 DNA: TGTGCCAGCAGCCCGACAGAGGGAGGCAATCAGCCCCAGCATTTT. The chain joins TRBV11-3 to TRBJ1-5; D is possibly TRBD1 (5 bases). The V end lost 5 bases, the J end lost 2 bases, and 13 bases lay between the germline ends. This CDR3 comprises 15 residues. The V gene's germline CDR1 is SGHNT and CDR2 YENEEA.

The CDR3 spells CASSPTTSGGNEQFF. In nucleotides, the CDR3 is TGTGCCAGCTCACCCACGACTAGCGGGGGGAATGAGCAGTTCTTC. The chain recombines TRBV18 with TRBJ2-1; 13 bases line up with TRBD2. The ends lost 3 bases at V and 7 bases at J; junction bases unmatched: 3. CDR3 length: 15 residues. In germline, CDR1 is KGHSH, CDR2 LQKENI.

The rearrangement uses TRBV19 and TRBJ1-6; the D gene is possibly TRBD1 (6 bases). From germline, CDR1 is LNHDA and CDR2 SQIVND (reference sequence). V dropped 5 bases and J dropped 0 bases, with 17 bases sitting between them. The CDR3 sequence is 18 residues long. CDR3 nucleotides: TGTGCCAGTAGTCCCAGGACAGTTATCAGCTCCTATAATTCACCCCTCCACTTT. It encodes CASSPRTVISSYNSPLHF.

This chain links TRBV11-3 with TRBJ1-2; 10 bases line up with TRBD1. Germline V gives CDR1 SGHNT, CDR2 YENEEA. The CDR3 spans 15 residues. The J segment lost 4 bases and the V segment lost 2 bases, leaving 4 bases of the junction unmatched. The CDR3 sequence is CASSLTGTGVYGYTF. In nucleotides, the CDR3 is TGTGCCAGCAGCTTAACGGGGACAGGGGTCTATGGCTACACCTTC.

The chain couples TRBV19 to TRBJ1-1; D call uncertain. The CDR3 runs to 13 residues. The ends were cut back, 0 bases at V and 9 bases at J, with 11 bases in the middle. In germline, CDR1 is LNHDA, CDR2 SQIVND (reference sequence). The CDR3 here is CASSIEKGGQAFF. For the CDR3, the DNA is TGTGCCAGTAGTATAGAAAAGGGAGGGCAAGCTTTCTTT. The whole variable domain, filled in from reference TRBV19 and TRBJ1-1, reads DGGITQSPKYLFRKEGQNVTLSCEQNLNHDAMYWYRQDPGQGLRLIYYSQIVNDFQKGDIAEGYSVSREKKESFPLTVTSAQKNPTAFYLCASSIEKGGQAFFGQGTRLTVV.